This T cell receptor beta chain was identified in a study of metastatic and nonmetastatic thyroid tumors. In the authors' methods: A classifier of distant metastasis in papillary thyroid cancer was built from CDR3 differences (across clinicopathological groups). TCRdb reassembled clones from the PCR reads with MiXCR. Here the V and J calls rest on TCRdb's processing, not on the authors' analysis. The profile shows some 86,000 clones, around 13% of them singletons. Treatment of any kind had been given to no patient before thyroid surgery. Overall study results and limits: Malignant thyroid tumors reportedly had TCR beta diversity that was significantly higher than in benign nodules, in blood and tumor.

This clone showed up many times. Its antigen remains unknown. This CDR3 has 16 amino acids. The V gene's germline CDR1 is SGHAT and CDR2 FQDESV (reference sequence). V lost 2 bases and J lost 7, with 18 bases in between. The specimen sequenced was tumor tissue. This chain links TRBV11-1 with TRBJ2-1; perhaps TRBD2 as D (6 bases). This receptor was obtained from a female donor with papillary thyroid cancer or a benign thyroid nodule (not recorded which). Some clones in this sample may be carry-over from other donors' samples. In DNA, the CDR3 is TGTGCCAGCAGCTTAACGGGACTCCCGGGCCTTAATGAGCAGTTCTTC. Translated: CASSLTGLPGLNEQFF. Combining the CDR3 with reference TRBV11-1 and TRBJ2-1 gives the whole variable domain EAEVAQSPRYKITEKSQAVAFWCDPISGHATLYWYRQILGQGPELLVQFQDESVVDDSQLPKDRFSAERLKGVDSTLKIQPAELGDSAMYLCASSLTGLPGLNEQFFGPGTRLTVL.